One sample yielded the 27 T cell receptor beta chains listed below, sequenced in a study of shared clonotypes between healthy human individuals. Method: immunoSEQ multiplex PCR; TCRdb's copy keeps in-frame clones and lacks some. The sample holds some 1.4 million clones, roughly 97% seen once. What was sequenced was naive CD4+ T cells sorted from blood. Subset indicated: CD45RA+ positively selected. These receptors came from a man aged 25 to 45 in good health.

This clone came up once. The chain recombines TRBV28 with TRBJ2-3, with TRBD2 matching 8 bases. The germline V gene encodes CDR1 MDHEN and CDR2 SYDVKM. The CDR3 consists of 14 residues. V shed 6 bases and J 4 bases; nucleotides not matched to a gene: 6. This chain's CDR3 is CASRQAGAADTQYF. DNA for the CDR3: TGTGCCAGCAGACAAGCGGGAGCAGCAGATACGCAGTATTTT.

This chain connects TRBV5-1 to TRBJ2-1; TRBD2 matches 11 bases. The junction had 9 bases not matched to a gene; V was cut back by 4 bases and J by 0 bases. This CDR3 has 18 residues. Germline CDR1 reads SGHRS; CDR2 reads YFSETQ. The CDR3 bases are TGCGCCAGCAGCAAACCGGAGACTAGCGGGGCCTCCTACAATGAGCAGTTCTTC. Translated, it gives CASSKPETSGASYNEQFF.

This chain connects TRBV28 to TRBJ2-3; 7 bases match TRBD2. CDR3 length: 16 amino acids. Trimming took 3 bases from V and 0 from J; bases not matched to a gene: 6. The germline gives CDR1 MDHEN, CDR2 SYDVKM. In DNA form, the CDR3 reads TGTGCCAGCAGTTTTTGGCGGGAGATAAGCACAGATACGCAGTATTTT. Encoded protein: CASSFWREISTDTQYF.

Regarding this clone: The same CDR3 is also encoded by other DNA sequences in this sample. The J gene is TRBJ1-4, the V gene TRBV7-3, with no clear D. The CDR3 consists of 15 residues. The germline V gene encodes CDR1 SGHTA and CDR2 FQGTGA. Trimming cost V 0 bases and J 2 bases, with 7 bases left between them. CDR3 amino acids: CASSLTGSTNEKLFF. CDR3 DNA sequence: TGTGCCAGCAGCTTAACCGGGAGCACTAATGAAAAACTGTTTTTT.

This clone was seen only once. V is TRBV12-1 and J is TRBJ2-7; TRBD2, the D gene given by the table, was not confirmed from the DNA. TRBV12-1 is marked as a pseudogene. The CDR3 consists of 15 residues. In DNA form, the CDR3 reads TGTGCCAGCAGCCCGAATGCGGGGACCCTCTACGAGCAGTACTTC. Encoded protein: CASSPNAGTLYEQYF.

This chain connects TRBV2 to TRBJ2-1; D possibly corresponds to TRBD2 (6 bases). CDR3 size: 15 residues. Trimming removed 6 bases at V and 3 bases at J, with 15 bases between. Germline loops: CDR1 SNHLY, CDR2 FYNNEI. CDR3 DNA: TGTGCCAGCAGACCTCTAGATAGCGGCTACAATGAGCAGTTCTTC. This encodes CASRPLDSGYNEQFF.

The chain links TRBV5-8 to TRBJ2-5; 15 bases are a match to TRBD2. Looked up from germline, CDR1 is SGHTS and CDR2 is YDEGEE. This CDR3 contains 18 residues. J was trimmed by 4 bases and V by 4 bases; bases with no gene match: 11. DNA for the CDR3: TGTGCCAGCAGCCCCGGACTAGCGGGAGGGAGCAGGAGAGAGACCCAGTACTTC. Amino acids: CASSPGLAGGSRRETQYF. The complete variable domain, with remaining parts taken from reference TRBV5-8 and TRBJ2-5, reads EAGVTQSPTHLIKTRGQQATLRCSPISGHTSVYWYQQALGLGLQFLLWYDEGEERNRGNFPPRFSGRQFPNYSSELNVNALELEDSALYLCASSPGLAGGSRRETQYFGPGTRLLVL.

Details on this clone: Additional DNA sequences in this sample encode the identical CDR3. The V gene is TRBV5-1, the J gene TRBJ1-3, with D tentatively TRBD1 (5 bases). The ends were cut back, 0 bases at V and 2 bases at J, with 6 bases in the middle. Looked up from germline, CDR1 is SGHRS and CDR2 is YFSETQ. This CDR3 has 14 residues. The CDR3 protein is CASSLVGAGNTIYF. The CDR3, as DNA: TGCGCCAGCAGCTTGGTAGGGGCTGGAAACACCATATATTTT. The entire variable domain, with the rest obtained from reference TRBV5-1 and TRBJ1-3, is as follows: KAGVTQTPRYLIKTRGQQVTLSCSPISGHRSVSWYQQTPGQGLQFLFEYFSETQRNKGNFPGRFSGRQFSNSRSEMNVSTLELGDSALYLCASSLVGAGNTIYFGEGSWLTVV.

The gene calls are TRBV6-6 and TRBJ2-7, with 10 bases lining up with TRBD1. V shed 2 bases and J 1 base; nucleotides not matched to a gene: 5. Germline V gives CDR1 MNHNY, CDR2 SVGAGI (reference sequence). CDR3 size: 16 residues. The chain's CDR3 is CASSYGAGQGSYEQYF. The CDR3 DNA sequence: TGTGCCAGCAGTTACGGGGCGGGACAGGGGTCCTACGAGCAGTACTTC.

The rearrangement uses TRBV27 and TRBJ1-1, with D possibly being TRBD1 (5 bases). CDR3 length equals 13 residues. V gave up 2 bases and J gave up 10 bases, with 14 bases separating them. CDR1 is MNHEY, CDR2 SMNVEV, per germline (reference sequence). The CDR3 sequence: CASSLGRAGAAFF. The CDR3 region has the DNA TGTGCCAGCAGTTTAGGCAGGGCGGGTGCAGCTTTCTTT.

The J gene is TRBJ2-7, the V gene TRBV6-1; D is unclear. This CDR3 has 14 amino acids. V gave up 4 bases and J gave up 0 bases, with 10 bases separating them. Germline V gene data show CDR1 as MNHNS and CDR2 as SASEGT. CDR3 residues: CASSGQVSSYEQYF. The CDR3, as DNA: TGTGCCAGCAGTGGGCAGGTTAGCTCCTACGAGCAGTACTTC.

V is TRBV5-1 and J is TRBJ2-7, with 7 bases fitting TRBD1. V shed 2 bases, J shed 5 bases, and the junction held 16 bases outside the gene matches. Germline V gene lookup returns CDR1 SGHRS and CDR2 YFSETQ. The CDR3 extends over 17 amino acids. DNA for the CDR3: TGCGCCAGCAGCTTCGAAAAGGGAACAGGGGAACGGGACGAGCAGTACTTC. This codes for CASSFEKGTGERDEQYF.

The rearrangement uses TRBV10-2 and TRBJ1-5; the D is unclear. The CDR3 totals 15 residues. Germline V lookup: CDR1 WSHSY, CDR2 SAAADI. Trimming removed 6 bases from V and 7 bases from J, with 19 bases in between. The CDR3 DNA sequence: TGCGCCAGCAGGAAACCCGGGGATATCAACCAGCCCCAGCATTTT. Translated, it gives CASRKPGDINQPQHF.

In this sample, this clone turned up once. The CDR3 region has the DNA TGTGCCAGCAGCTTCGCGGGAGAGACCTACGAGCAGTACTTC. Residues: CASSFAGETYEQYF. This sequence joins TRBV5-5 and TRBJ2-7; TRBD2 agrees at 7 bases. This CDR3 is built from 14 residues. CDR1 and CDR2 (germline): SGHKS, YYEKEE (reference sequence). J gave up 2 bases and V 2 bases, and 4 bases lay outside the gene matches.

This chain links TRBV6-1 with TRBJ2-3, with D hard to call. The CDR3 runs to 14 residues. V was pared by 3 bases and J by 4 bases, with 11 bases between. CDR1 MNHNS and CDR2 SASEGT come from the germline V gene. This CDR3 reads CASSEPPLADTQYF. CDR3 in DNA: TGTGCCAGCAGTGAGCCCCCTTTGGCAGATACGCAGTATTTT.

The chain couples TRBV7-6 to TRBJ2-2, with D possibly matching TRBD2 (6 bases). V gave up 1 base and J gave up 6 bases, with 15 bases separating them. The CDR3 length is 16 residues. CDR1 SGHVS and CDR2 FNYEAQ come from the germline V gene. CDR3 coding DNA: TGTGCCAGCAGCTTAGAACAGCGGGTTCAATCCGGGGAGCTGTTTTTT. Its translation is CASSLEQRVQSGELFF.

This clone is a singleton in its sample. CDR3 sequence: CASSGGGRGYTEAFF. DNA for the CDR3: TGCGCCAGCAGTGGCGGGGGCAGGGGATACACTGAAGCTTTCTTT. The chain employs TRBV10-2 and TRBJ1-1; weak D call: TRBD1 (6 bases). Germline CDR1 reads WSHSY; CDR2 reads SAAADI. The germline V and J ends were trimmed by 4 bases and 3 bases, with 15 bases remaining between them. The CDR3 has 15 amino acids.

The CDR3 DNA is TGTGCCTGGAGTCCTCCCGTAGGTCAGCCCCAGCATTTT. Translated, it gives CAWSPPVGQPQHF. This sequence joins TRBV30 and TRBJ1-5; D not resolved. The V and J ends lost 2 bases and 6 bases respectively, with 11 bases between them. The CDR3 runs to 13 residues. CDR1 and CDR2 (germline): GTSNPN, SVGIG (reference sequence).

This chain uses TRBV10-3 with TRBJ1-5; D perhaps matches TRBD1 (6 bases). The germline CDR1 and CDR2 sequences are ENHRY and SYGVKD. The CDR3 has 13 residues. V was trimmed by 11 bases and J by 1 base, leaving 12 bases between them. DNA of the CDR3: TGTGCCGTAGGACAGCAGAGCAATCAGCCCCAGCATTTT. Amino acids: CAVGQQSNQPQHF.

This clone occurred once. The chain uses TRBV19 and TRBJ1-2; D is perhaps TRBD1 (6 bases). The CDR3 loop spans 14 amino acids. Germline V gene lookup returns CDR1 LNHDA and CDR2 SQIVND (reference sequence). The V gene lost 1 base and the J gene lost 5 bases, with 11 bases spanning the gap. The CDR3 here is CASSIAWGAYGYTF. The CDR3 bases are TGTGCCAGTAGTATAGCATGGGGGGCATATGGCTACACCTTC.

This clone was picked up one time. The V call is TRBV4-1, the J call TRBJ2-1, with 10 bases that match TRBD1. CDR1 is MGHRA and CDR2 is YSYEKL in the germline V gene. V lost 2 bases to trimming and J lost 9 bases; unmatched junction nucleotides: 10. The length of the CDR3 is 16 residues. For the CDR3, the DNA is TGCGCCAGCAGCCAAAGGACGGGGACAGGGGAGGCTGAGCAGTTCTTC. Its protein is CASSQRTGTGEAEQFF.

The V gene is TRBV28, the J gene TRBJ2-1; D is perhaps TRBD1 (7 bases). V lost 4 bases to trimming and J lost 13 bases, with 14 bases between them. Germline V gives CDR1 MDHEN, CDR2 SYDVKM. The CDR3 runs 12 residues. The CDR3 DNA reads as TGTGCCAGCAGTTGGAGGGGACAGCCTCAGTTCTTC. Protein sequence: CASSWRGQPQFF.

The V gene is TRBV7-9, the J gene TRBJ2-2; TRBD2 matches 12 bases. This CDR3 contains 17 residues. Germline V gene sequence: CDR1 SEHNR, CDR2 FQNEAQ (reference sequence). CDR3 DNA: TGTGCGGAACCCCCTAGCGGGAGGGCCTCGAACACCGGGGAGCTGTTTTTT. It specifies CAEPPSGRASNTGELFF.

This chain links TRBV5-4 with TRBJ2-3, with a possible D match to TRBD2 (6 bases). V was trimmed by 0 bases and J by 1 base, leaving 9 bases between them. The CDR3 has 15 amino acids. The germline CDR1 and CDR2 sequences are SGHNT and YYREEE (reference sequence). The CDR3: CASSLEAGRTDTQYF. The CDR3 bases are TGTGCCAGCAGCTTGGAGGCGGGGCGCACAGATACGCAGTATTTT.

The chain has TRBV7-3 and TRBJ2-2; TRBD2 matches at 13 bases. Per the germline V gene, CDR1 is SGHTA and CDR2 is FQGTGA. With V trimmed by 5 bases and J by 3 bases, 9 bases remained unmatched. The CDR3 is 18 residues long. Here the CDR3 reads CASSRGLAGVRDTGELFF. The CDR3 coding sequence is TGTGCCAGCAGCCGAGGACTAGCGGGAGTAAGAGACACCGGGGAGCTGTTTTTT.

The V call is TRBV7-8, the J call TRBJ1-4; D unresolved. CDR1 is SGHVS, CDR2 FQNEAQ, per germline. V was clipped by 2 bases and J by 5 bases, with 9 bases between them. CDR3 length: 14 residues. Here the CDR3 DNA reads TGTGCCAGCAGCTTACGAAGCGGGAATGAAAAACTGTTTTTT. Amino acid sequence: CASSLRSGNEKLFF. Full variable domain (missing parts from reference TRBV7-8 and TRBJ1-4): GAGVSQSPRYKVAKRGQDVALRCDPISGHVSLFWYQQALGQGPEFLTYFQNEAQLDKSGLPSDRFFAERPEGSVSTLKIQRTQQEDSAVYLCASSLRSGNEKLFFGSGTQLSVL.

The V call is TRBV30, the J call TRBJ1-2; no clear D. V was trimmed by 7 bases and J by 4 bases, leaving 13 bases between them. The V gene's germline CDR1 is GTSNPN and CDR2 SVGIG (reference sequence). The CDR3 is 12 residues long. Here the CDR3 DNA reads TGTGCCTCCTATAACTCTGGCTATGGCTACACCTTC. It codes for CASYNSGYGYTF.